This TCR beta chain was observed in a study of T cells expressing NK-cell markers. Study as a whole: HCMV seropositivity marked seven of the eight sequenced donors; one was seronegative.

cDNA encoding TCR beta was synthesized via 5'RACE template switching incorporating UMIs. TCRdb reprocessed the 5' RACE reads and keeps a single row for each CDR3 protein, giving no DNA. Recorded for this sample: some 450,000 distinct CDR3 sequences. Germline CDR1 SGHVS, CDR2 FNYEAQ. The CDR3 is 14 residues long. Study-wide findings and caveats: The leading position in the CD3+CD56-NKG2C+ fraction of a few donors also went to these clonotypes. CD8+ T cells in six donors included dominant NKG2C+ clonotypes at 1.0-7.0%.

About this clonotype itself: Its antigen is unknown.

This chain uses TRBV7-6 with TRBJ2-5; the TCRdb D gene call, TRBD2, has no DNA to confirm it. Material: blood T cells: a sorted CD56 or NKG2C T cell subset, CD4+ or CD8+ T cells, or bulk PBMC T cells (not recorded which). This sequence was found in a woman aged 18 to 75 in good health. Here the CDR3 reads CASSRTSGGETQYF.